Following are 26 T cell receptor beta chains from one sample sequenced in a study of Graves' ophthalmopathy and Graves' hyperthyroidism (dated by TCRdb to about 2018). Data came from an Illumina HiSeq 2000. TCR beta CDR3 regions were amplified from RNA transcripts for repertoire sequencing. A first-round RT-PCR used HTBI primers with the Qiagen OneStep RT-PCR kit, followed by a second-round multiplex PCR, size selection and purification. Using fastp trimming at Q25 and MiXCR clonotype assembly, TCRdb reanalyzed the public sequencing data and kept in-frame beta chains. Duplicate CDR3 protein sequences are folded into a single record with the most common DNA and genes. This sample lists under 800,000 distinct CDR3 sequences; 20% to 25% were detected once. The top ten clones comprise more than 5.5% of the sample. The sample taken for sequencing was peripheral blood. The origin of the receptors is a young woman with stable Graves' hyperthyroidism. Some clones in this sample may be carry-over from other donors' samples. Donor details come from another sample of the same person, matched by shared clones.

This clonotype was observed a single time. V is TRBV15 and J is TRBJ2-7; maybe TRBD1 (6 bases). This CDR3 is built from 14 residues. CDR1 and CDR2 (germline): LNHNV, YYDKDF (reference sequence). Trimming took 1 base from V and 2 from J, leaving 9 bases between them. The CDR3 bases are TGTGCCACCAGCAGAGGGACAGCTCCCTACGAGCAGTACTTC. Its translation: CATSRGTAPYEQYF.

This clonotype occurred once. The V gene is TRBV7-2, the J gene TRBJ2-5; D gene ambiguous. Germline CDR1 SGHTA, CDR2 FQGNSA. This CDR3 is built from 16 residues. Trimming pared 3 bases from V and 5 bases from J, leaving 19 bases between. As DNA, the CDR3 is TGTGCCAGCAGCTTCGATTTTCCCGTCCCACCGGAGACCCAGTACTTC. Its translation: CASSFDFPVPPETQYF.

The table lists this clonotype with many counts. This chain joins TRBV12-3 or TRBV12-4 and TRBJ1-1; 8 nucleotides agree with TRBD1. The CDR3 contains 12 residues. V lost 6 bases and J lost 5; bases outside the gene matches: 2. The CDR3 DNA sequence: TGTGCCAGCAGGACAGGGGTTACTGAAGCTTTCTTT. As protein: CASRTGVTEAFF.

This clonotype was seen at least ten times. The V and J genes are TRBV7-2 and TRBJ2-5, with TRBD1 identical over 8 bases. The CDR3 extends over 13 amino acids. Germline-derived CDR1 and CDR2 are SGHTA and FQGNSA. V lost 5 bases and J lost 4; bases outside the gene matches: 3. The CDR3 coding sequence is TGTGCCAGCAGCATCGGACAGGGAGAGACCCAGTACTTC. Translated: CASSIGQGETQYF.

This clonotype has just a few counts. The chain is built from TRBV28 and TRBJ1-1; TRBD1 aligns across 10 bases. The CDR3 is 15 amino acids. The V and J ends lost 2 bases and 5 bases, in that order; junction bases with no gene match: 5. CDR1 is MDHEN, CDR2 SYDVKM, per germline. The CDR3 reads CASSLIGTGETEAFF. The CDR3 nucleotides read TGTGCCAGCAGTTTAATAGGGACAGGGGAAACTGAAGCTTTCTTT.

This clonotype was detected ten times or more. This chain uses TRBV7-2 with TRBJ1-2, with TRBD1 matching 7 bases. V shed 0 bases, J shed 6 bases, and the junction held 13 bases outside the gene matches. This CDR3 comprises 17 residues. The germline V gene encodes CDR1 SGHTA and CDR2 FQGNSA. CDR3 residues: CASSLAFTNRGENGYTF. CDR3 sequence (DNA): TGTGCCAGCAGCTTAGCCTTTACAAACAGGGGCGAGAATGGCTACACCTTC.

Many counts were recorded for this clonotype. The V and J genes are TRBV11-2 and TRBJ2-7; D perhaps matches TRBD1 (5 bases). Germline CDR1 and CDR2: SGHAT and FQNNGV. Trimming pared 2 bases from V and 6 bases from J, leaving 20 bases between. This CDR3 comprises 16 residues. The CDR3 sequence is CASSLFRVVRQPEQYF. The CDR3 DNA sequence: TGTGCCAGCAGCTTATTCAGGGTAGTCCGCCAGCCCGAGCAGTACTTC.

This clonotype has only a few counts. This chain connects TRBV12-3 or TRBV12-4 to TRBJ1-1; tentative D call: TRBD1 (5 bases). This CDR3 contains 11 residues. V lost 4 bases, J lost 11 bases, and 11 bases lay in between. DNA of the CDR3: TGTGCCAGCAGTTCCAGGGAGGATGCTTTCTTT. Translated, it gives CASSSREDAFF.

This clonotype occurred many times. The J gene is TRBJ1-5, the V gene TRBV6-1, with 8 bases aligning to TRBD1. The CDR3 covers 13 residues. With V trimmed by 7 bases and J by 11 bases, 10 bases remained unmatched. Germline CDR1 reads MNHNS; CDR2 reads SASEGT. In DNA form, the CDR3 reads TGTGCCAGCACCCCTGGACAGGGTCGGGCCCAGCATTTT. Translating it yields CASTPGQGRAQHF.

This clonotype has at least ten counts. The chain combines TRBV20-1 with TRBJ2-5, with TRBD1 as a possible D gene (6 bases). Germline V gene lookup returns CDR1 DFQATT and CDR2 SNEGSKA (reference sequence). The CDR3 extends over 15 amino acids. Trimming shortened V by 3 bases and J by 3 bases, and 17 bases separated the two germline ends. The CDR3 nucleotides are TGCAGTGCTAGGGTTGGGGGCGGTACGAAAGAGACCCAGTACTTC. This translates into CSARVGGGTKETQYF.

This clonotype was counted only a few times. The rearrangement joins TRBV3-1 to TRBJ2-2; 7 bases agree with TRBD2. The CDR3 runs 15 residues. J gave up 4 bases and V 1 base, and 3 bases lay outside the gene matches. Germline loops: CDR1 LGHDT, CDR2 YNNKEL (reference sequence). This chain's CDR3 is CASSQGLATTGELFF. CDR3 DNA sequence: TGTGCCAGCAGCCAAGGACTAGCTACCACCGGGGAGCTGTTTTTT.

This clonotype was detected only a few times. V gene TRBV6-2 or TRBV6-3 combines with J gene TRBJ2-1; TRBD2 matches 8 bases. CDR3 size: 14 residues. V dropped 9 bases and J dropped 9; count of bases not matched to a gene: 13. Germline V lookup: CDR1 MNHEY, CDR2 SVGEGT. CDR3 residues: CASTTTAGVSEQFF. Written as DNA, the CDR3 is TGTGCCAGTACTACCACAGCGGGGGTATCTGAGCAGTTCTTC.

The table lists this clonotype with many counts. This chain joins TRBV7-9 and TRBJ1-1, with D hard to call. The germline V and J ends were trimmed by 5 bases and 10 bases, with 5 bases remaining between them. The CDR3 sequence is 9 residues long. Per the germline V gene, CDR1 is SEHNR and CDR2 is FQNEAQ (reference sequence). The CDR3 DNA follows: TGTGCCAGCAGCCGCCCAGCTTTCTTT. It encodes CASSRPAFF.

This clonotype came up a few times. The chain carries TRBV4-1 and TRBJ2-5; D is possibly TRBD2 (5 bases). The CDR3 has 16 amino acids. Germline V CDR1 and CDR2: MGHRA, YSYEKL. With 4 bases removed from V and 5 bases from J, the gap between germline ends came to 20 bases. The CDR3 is CASSRISGTPRETQYF. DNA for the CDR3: TGCGCCAGCAGCCGGATCTCGGGAACCCCGCGGGAGACCCAGTACTTC.

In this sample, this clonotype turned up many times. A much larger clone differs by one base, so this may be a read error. CDR3 sequence reads: CASSLRTRHQETQYF. In nucleotides, the CDR3 is TGTGCCAGCAGCTTAAGGACAAGGCACCAAGAGACCCAGTACTTC. The chain employs TRBV7-2 and TRBJ2-5; the D gene is possibly TRBD1 (5 bases). This CDR3 region has 15 residues. The V end was cut by 2 bases, the J end by 0 bases, with 10 bases between. In germline, CDR1 is SGHTA, CDR2 FQGNSA.

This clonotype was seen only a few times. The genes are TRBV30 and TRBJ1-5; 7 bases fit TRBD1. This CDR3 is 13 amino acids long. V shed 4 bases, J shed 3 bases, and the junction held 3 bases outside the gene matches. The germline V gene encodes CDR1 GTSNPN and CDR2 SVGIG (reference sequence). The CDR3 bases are TGTGCCTGGACCGGGACAGACAATCAGCCCCAGCATTTT. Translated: CAWTGTDNQPQHF. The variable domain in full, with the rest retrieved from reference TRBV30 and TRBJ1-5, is SQTIHQWPATLVQPVGSPLSLECTVEGTSNPNLYWYRQAAGRGLQLLFYSVGIGQISSEVPQNLSASRPQDRQFILSSKKLLLSDSGFYLCAWTGTDNQPQHFGDGTRLSIL.

CDR3 nucleotide sequence: TGTGCCAGCAGTTCGTGGGACAGCCTCTCCTACGAGCAGTACTTC. Amino acids: CASSSWDSLSYEQYF. This chain connects TRBV27 to TRBJ2-7; 7 nucleotides align to TRBD1. The CDR3 is 15 amino acids. Per the germline V gene, CDR1 is MNHEY and CDR2 is SMNVEV (reference sequence). The V gene end was trimmed by 4 bases and the J gene end by 0 bases; junction bases not matched to a gene: 6.

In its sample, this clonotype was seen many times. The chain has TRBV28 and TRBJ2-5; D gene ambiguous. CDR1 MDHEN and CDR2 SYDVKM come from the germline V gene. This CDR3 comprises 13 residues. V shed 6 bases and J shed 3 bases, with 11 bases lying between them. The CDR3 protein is CASRLGWKETQYF. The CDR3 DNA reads TGTGCCAGCAGATTGGGGTGGAAAGAGACCCAGTACTTC.

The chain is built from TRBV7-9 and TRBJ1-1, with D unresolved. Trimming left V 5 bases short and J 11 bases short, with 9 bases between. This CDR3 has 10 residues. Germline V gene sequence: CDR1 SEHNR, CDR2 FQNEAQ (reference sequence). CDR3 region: CASSARLAFF. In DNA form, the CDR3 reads TGTGCCAGCAGCGCAAGGCTGGCTTTCTTT.

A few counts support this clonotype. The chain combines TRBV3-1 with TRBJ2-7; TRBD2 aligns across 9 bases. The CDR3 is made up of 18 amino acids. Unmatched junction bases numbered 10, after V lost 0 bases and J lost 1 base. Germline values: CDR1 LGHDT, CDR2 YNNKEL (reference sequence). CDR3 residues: CASSQEGTRLAESYEQYF. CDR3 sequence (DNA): TGTGCCAGCAGCCAAGAGGGAACCAGACTAGCGGAATCCTACGAGCAGTACTTC.

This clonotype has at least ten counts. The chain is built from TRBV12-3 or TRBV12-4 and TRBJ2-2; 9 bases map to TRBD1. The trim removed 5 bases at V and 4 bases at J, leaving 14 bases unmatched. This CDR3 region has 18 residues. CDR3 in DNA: TGTGCCAGCAGTCACGCCGGGACAGGGCTCGGTGTCACCGGGGAGCTGTTTTTT. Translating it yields CASSHAGTGLGVTGELFF.

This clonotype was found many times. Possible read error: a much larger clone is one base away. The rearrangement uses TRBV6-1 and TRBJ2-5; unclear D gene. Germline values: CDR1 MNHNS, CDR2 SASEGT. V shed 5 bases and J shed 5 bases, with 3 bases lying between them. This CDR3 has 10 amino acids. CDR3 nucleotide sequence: TGTGCCAGCAGTTGGGAGACCCAGTACTTC. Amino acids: CASSWETQYF.

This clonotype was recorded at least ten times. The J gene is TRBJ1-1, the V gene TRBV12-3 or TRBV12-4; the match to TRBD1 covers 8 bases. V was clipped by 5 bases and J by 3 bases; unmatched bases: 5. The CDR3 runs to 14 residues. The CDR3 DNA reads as TGTGCCAGCAGTACACAGGGGGAACACACTGAAGCTTTCTTT. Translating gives CASSTQGEHTEAFF.

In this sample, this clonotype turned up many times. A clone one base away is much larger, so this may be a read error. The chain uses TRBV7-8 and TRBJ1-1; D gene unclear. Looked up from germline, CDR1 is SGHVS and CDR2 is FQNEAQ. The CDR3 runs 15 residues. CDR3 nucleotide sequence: TGTGCCAGCAGCTTAGTTGTGGGAACTAACACTGAAGCTTCCTTT. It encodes CASSLVVGTNTEASF.

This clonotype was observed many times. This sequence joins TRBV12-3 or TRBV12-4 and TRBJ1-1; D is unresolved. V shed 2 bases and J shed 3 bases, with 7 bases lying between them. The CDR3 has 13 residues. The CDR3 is CASSLKQYTEAFF. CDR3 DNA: TGTGCCAGCAGTTTAAAACAGTACACTGAAGCTTTCTTT.

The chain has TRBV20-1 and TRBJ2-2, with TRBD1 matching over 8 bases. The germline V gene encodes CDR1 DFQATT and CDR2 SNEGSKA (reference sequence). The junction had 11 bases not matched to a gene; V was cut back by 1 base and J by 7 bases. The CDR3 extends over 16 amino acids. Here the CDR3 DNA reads TGCAGTGCTAGAGCCTGGGGGACAGGTCAGGACGGGGAGCTGTTTTTT. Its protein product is CSARAWGTGQDGELFF.